This T cell receptor (beta chain) was observed in a study of T cell repertoires in cytomegalovirus infection. CDR1 SGHVS and CDR2 FNYEAQ come from the germline V gene. CDR3 length: 14 amino acids. The germline V and J ends were trimmed by 5 bases and 7 bases, with 17 bases remaining between them. This clonotype appeared many times. In TCRdb, the reads were re-called with MiXCR into one record per CDR3 protein. The sample includes 350,000 to 450,000 distinct CDR3 sequences, roughly 20% of them seen just once. The sequencing input was PBMCs. The origin of this receptor is a human donor in good health (CMV status not recorded). Some clones in this sample may be carry-over from other donors' samples. The genes are TRBV7-6 and TRBJ2-5, with D possibly matching TRBD1 (6 bases). The CDR3 sequence is CASSPQGTIGTQYF. The CDR3 region has the DNA TGTGCCAGCAGCCCCCAGGGGACGATAGGGACCCAGTACTTC.